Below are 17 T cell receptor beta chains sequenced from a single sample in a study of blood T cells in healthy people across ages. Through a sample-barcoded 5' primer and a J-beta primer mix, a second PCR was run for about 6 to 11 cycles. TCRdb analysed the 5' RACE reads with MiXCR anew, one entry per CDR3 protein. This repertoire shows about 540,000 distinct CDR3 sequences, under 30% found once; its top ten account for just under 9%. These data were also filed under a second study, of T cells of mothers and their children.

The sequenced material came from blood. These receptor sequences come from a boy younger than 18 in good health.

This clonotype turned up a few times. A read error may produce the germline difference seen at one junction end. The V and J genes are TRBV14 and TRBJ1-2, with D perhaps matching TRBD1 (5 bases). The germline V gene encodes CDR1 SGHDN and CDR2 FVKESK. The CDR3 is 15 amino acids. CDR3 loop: CASSQEVDSNYGYTF. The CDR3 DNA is TGCGCCAGCAGCCAAGAAGTCGACAGTAACTATGGCTACACCTTC.

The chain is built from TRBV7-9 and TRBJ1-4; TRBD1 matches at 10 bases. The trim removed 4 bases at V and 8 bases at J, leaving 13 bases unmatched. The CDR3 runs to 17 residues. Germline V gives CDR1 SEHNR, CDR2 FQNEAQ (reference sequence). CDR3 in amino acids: CASSSSPGTGEAEKLFF. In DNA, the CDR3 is TGTGCCAGCAGCTCAAGTCCCGGGACAGGGGAGGCGGAAAAACTGTTTTTT.

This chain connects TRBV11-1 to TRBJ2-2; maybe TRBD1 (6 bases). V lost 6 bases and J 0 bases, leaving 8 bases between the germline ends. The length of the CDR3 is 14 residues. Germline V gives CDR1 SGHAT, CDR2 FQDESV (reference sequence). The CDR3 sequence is CASRQGPNTGELFF. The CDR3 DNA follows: TGTGCCAGCAGGCAGGGGCCGAACACCGGGGAGCTGTTTTTT.

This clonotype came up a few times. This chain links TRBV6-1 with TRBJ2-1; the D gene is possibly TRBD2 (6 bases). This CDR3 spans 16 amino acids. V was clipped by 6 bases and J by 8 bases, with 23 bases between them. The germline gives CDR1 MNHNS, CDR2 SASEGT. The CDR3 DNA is TGTGCCAGCAGGGAGACCTATAACCGGAGGGGCCATGAGCAGTTCTTC. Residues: CASRETYNRRGHEQFF.

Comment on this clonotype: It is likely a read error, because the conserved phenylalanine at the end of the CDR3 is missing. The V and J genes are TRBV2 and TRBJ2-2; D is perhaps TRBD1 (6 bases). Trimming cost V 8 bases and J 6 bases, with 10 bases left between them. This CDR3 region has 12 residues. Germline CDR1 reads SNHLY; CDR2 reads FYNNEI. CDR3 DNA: TGTGCCAGCCGGACAGTCGCCGGGGAGCTGTTTATT. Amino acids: CASRTVAGELFI.

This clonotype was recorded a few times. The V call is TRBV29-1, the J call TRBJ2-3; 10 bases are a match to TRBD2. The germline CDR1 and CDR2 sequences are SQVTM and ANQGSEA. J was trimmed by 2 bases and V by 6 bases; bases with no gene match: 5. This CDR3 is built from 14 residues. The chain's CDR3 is CSVLAGVTTDTQYF. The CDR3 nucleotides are TGCAGCGTCCTAGCGGGAGTGACCACAGATACGCAGTATTTT.

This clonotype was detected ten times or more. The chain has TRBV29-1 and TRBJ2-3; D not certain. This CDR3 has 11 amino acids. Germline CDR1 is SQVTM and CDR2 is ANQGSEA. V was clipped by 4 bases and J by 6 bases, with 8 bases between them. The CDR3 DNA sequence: TGCAGCGTTGTGGTGGGGGATACGCAGTATTTT. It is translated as CSVVVGDTQYF.

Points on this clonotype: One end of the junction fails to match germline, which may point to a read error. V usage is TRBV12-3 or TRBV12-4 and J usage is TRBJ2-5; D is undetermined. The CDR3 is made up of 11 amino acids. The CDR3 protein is CASSLGLFLFF. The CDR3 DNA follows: TGTGCCAGCAGTTTAGGCCTCTTTCTGTTCTTC.

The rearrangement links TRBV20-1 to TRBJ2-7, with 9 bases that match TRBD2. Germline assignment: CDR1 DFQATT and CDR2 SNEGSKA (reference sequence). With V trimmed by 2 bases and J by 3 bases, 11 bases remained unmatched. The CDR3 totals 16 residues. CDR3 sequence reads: CSARLPWGSGGYEQYF. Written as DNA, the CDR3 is TGCAGTGCTAGACTACCCTGGGGTAGCGGGGGCTACGAGCAGTACTTC.

CDR3 nucleotides: TGTGCCAGCAAAAACCCCTGGGGTAGCGGGATTGGGAATGAGCAGTTCTTC. Amino acids: CASKNPWGSGIGNEQFF. V gene TRBV28 combines with J gene TRBJ2-1; 8 bases are shared with TRBD2. The V and J ends lost 7 bases and 7 bases, in that order; junction bases with no gene match: 18. The germline V gene encodes CDR1 MDHEN and CDR2 SYDVKM. The CDR3 contains 17 residues.

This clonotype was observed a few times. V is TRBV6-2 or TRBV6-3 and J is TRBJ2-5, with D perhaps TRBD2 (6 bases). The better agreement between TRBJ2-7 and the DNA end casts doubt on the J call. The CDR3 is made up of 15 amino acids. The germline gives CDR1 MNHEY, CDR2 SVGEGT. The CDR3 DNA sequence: TGTGCCAGCAGCCCACGAGGAGGGCCATCCTACGAGCAGTACTTC. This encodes CASSPRGGPSYEQYF.

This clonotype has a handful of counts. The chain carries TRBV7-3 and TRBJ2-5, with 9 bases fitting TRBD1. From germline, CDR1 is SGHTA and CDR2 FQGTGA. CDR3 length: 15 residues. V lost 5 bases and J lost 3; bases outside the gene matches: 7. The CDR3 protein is CASSVRTGVKETQYF. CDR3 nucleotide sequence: TGTGCCAGCAGCGTCCGGACAGGGGTTAAAGAGACCCAGTACTTC.

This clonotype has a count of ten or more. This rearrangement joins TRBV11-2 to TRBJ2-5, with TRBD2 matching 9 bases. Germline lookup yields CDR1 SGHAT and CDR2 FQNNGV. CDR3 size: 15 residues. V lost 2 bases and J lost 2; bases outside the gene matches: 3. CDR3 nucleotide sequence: TGTGCCAGCAGCTTAATCACTAGCGGGCAAGAGACCCAGTACTTC. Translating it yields CASSLITSGQETQYF.

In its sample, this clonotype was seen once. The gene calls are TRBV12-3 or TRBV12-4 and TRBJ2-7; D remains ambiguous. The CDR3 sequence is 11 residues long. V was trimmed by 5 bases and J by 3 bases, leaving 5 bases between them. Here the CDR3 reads CASSHYYEQYF. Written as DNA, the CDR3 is TGTGCCAGCAGTCACTACTACGAGCAGTACTTC.

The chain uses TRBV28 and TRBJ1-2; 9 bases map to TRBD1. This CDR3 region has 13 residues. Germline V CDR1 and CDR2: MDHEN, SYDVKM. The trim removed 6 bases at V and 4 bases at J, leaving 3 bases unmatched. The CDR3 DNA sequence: TGTGCCAGCAGGCGGGACAGGGTCTATGGCTACACCTTC. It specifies CASRRDRVYGYTF.

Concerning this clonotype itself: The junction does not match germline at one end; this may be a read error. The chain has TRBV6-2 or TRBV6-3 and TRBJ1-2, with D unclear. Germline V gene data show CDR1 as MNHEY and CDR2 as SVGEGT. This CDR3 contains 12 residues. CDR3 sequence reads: CASSAIGYGYTF. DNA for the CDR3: TGTGCCAGCAGTGCCATAGGCTATGGATACACCTTC.

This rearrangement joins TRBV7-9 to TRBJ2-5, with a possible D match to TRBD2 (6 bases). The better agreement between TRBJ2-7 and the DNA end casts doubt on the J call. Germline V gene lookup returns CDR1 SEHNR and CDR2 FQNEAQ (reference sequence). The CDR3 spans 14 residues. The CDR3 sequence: CASSVGGVSDEQYF. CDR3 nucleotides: TGTGCCAGCAGCGTGGGCGGGGTAAGCGACGAGCAGTACTTC.